Following are 27 T cell receptor beta chains from one sample sequenced in a study of cytomegalovirus exposure and HLA in healthy donors. The PCR made use of 60 Vbeta and 13 Jbeta primers. Measured with immunoSEQ multiplex PCR; TCRdb has only the in-frame clones, and not every one. Counted here are 130,000 or so clones, approximately 74% occurring once; the ten biggest clones make up 6.5% to 8%. Specimen: PBMCs. These receptor sequences come from a man aged 35 to 55 in good health and CMV-seropositive.

The rearrangement joins TRBV6-5 to TRBJ2-5; TRBD2 matches at 8 bases. The better agreement between TRBJ2-7 and the DNA end casts doubt on the J call. CDR3 length: 15 amino acids. CDR1 and CDR2 (germline): MNHEY, SVGAGI. DNA of the CDR3: TGTGCCAGCAAAGTCGGCGGGGGGCCCGTCTACGAGCAGTACTTC. It specifies CASKVGGGPVYEQYF.

The chain carries TRBV7-9 and TRBJ1-4; 7 nucleotides align to TRBD1. Trimming removed 3 bases from V and 8 bases from J; junction bases left unmatched: 9. Looked up from germline, CDR1 is SEHNR and CDR2 is FQNEAQ (reference sequence). This CDR3 spans 15 amino acids. CDR3: CASSLVTGFGEKLFF. CDR3 bases: TGTGCCAGCAGCTTGGTGACAGGGTTCGGAGAAAAACTGTTTTTT.

Written as DNA, the CDR3 is TGCGCCAGCAGAAGAGGAGGACTCGTTAACACCGGGGAGCTGTTTTTT. As protein: CASRRGGLVNTGELFF. The chain has TRBV4-1 and TRBJ2-2; weak D call: TRBD2 (5 bases). Trimming removed 6 bases at V and 2 bases at J, with 16 bases between. The CDR3 loop spans 16 amino acids. Per the germline V gene, CDR1 is MGHRA and CDR2 is YSYEKL.

V gene TRBV5-1 combines with J gene TRBJ2-6; D is perhaps TRBD1 (6 bases). This CDR3 has 15 amino acids. The V and J ends lost 0 bases and 2 bases respectively, with 6 bases between them. The germline V gene has CDR1 SGHRS and CDR2 YFSETQ. The CDR3 region has the DNA TGCGCCAGCAGCTTGGCAGGGGCTGGGGCCAACGTCCTGACTTTC. It yields the protein CASSLAGAGANVLTF.

The rearrangement links TRBV29-1 to TRBJ1-1; 7 bases align to TRBD1. The CDR3 runs to 13 residues. J lost 5 bases, V lost 6 bases, and 9 bases had no gene match. Looked up from germline, CDR1 is SQVTM and CDR2 is ANQGSEA. CDR3 region: CSVPRDSRTEAFF. CDR3 sequence (DNA): TGCAGCGTCCCCCGGGACAGTAGGACTGAAGCTTTCTTT.

The chain recombines TRBV2 with TRBJ2-5, with D maybe TRBD1 (6 bases). The germline CDR1 and CDR2 sequences are SNHLY and FYNNEI. V was shortened by 6 bases and J by 3 bases, with 23 bases between the two germline ends. The CDR3 loop spans 17 amino acids. This CDR3 reads CASRAYLDRISKETQYF. The CDR3 bases are TGTGCCAGCAGGGCTTACCTTGACAGGATATCTAAAGAGACCCAGTACTTC.

Points on this clone: At the DNA level, this CDR3 is encoded by other sequences in the same sample as well. The chain combines TRBV5-1 with TRBJ1-1; a possible D gene is TRBD1 (5 bases). Per the germline V gene, CDR1 is SGHRS and CDR2 is YFSETQ. CDR3 length equals 13 residues. V was pared by 0 bases and J by 4 bases, with 7 bases between. The CDR3 DNA reads TGCGCCAGCAGCTTGGGGGGGGGCACTGAAGCTTTCTTT. Translation: CASSLGGGTEAFF. Using reference TRBV5-1 and TRBJ1-1 for the parts outside the CDR3, the full variable domain is KAGVTQTPRYLIKTRGQQVTLSCSPISGHRSVSWYQQTPGQGLQFLFEYFSETQRNKGNFPGRFSGRQFSNSRSEMNVSTLELGDSALYLCASSLGGGTEAFFGQGTRLTVV.

The rearrangement joins TRBV9 to TRBJ2-7; a possible D gene is TRBD2 (6 bases). This CDR3 is built from 14 residues. Germline-derived CDR1 and CDR2 are SGDLS and YYNGEE. V gave up 1 base and J gave up 3 bases, with 11 bases separating them. The CDR3 region is CASSVTGTFYEQYF. Written as DNA, the CDR3 is TGTGCCAGCAGCGTAACCGGGACTTTCTACGAGCAGTACTTC.

The chain employs TRBV6-5 and TRBJ1-2; TRBD1 matches at 8 bases. Germline CDR1 MNHEY, CDR2 SVGAGI. CDR3 length equals 16 residues. J was trimmed by 4 bases and V by 2 bases; bases with no gene match: 9. The CDR3 spells CASSYLRTGQGYGYTF. The CDR3 region has the DNA TGTGCCAGCAGTTACCTTCGGACAGGACAGGGCTATGGCTACACCTTC.

This sequence joins TRBV30 and TRBJ1-1, with a tentative D call TRBD1 (5 bases). Germline lookup yields CDR1 GTSNPN and CDR2 SVGIG (reference sequence). CDR3 size: 15 residues. CDR3 coding DNA: TGTGCGGCTTGCCCGGGACCAAGGGAGGTCACTGAAGCTTTCTTT. Translated: CAACPGPREVTEAFF.

This clone turned up a few times. The gene calls are TRBV28 and TRBJ2-3, with 9 bases aligning to TRBD2. V was pared by 3 bases and J by 3 bases, with 4 bases of the junction left unmatched. CDR1 MDHEN and CDR2 SYDVKM come from the germline V gene. CDR3 size: 15 residues. DNA of the CDR3: TGTGCCAGCAGTTTGGGTCTAGCGGGAACAGATACGCAGTATTTT. It yields the protein CASSLGLAGTDTQYF.

This clone was detected only a few times. The rearrangement joins TRBV13 to TRBJ1-1, with D perhaps TRBD1 (6 bases). CDR1 and CDR2 (germline): PRHDT, FYEKMQ (reference sequence). This CDR3 is built from 14 residues. V lost 5 bases and J 1 base, leaving 11 bases between the germline ends. The CDR3 DNA follows: TGTGCCAGCAGCCACATGACAGGGAACACTGAAGCTTTCTTT. Residues: CASSHMTGNTEAFF.

The sample holds one count of this clone. The chain links TRBV19 to TRBJ1-4, with 10 positions matching TRBD1. The germline V gene has CDR1 LNHDA and CDR2 SQIVND (reference sequence). The CDR3 has 17 amino acids. V dropped 4 bases and J dropped 2; count of bases not matched to a gene: 7. The CDR3 sequence is CASSTRDRGATNEKLFF. CDR3 nucleotides: TGTGCCAGTAGTACGCGGGACAGGGGAGCTACTAATGAAAAACTGTTTTTT.

The V gene is TRBV28, the J gene TRBJ2-7, with D possibly TRBD1 on 5 matching bases. This CDR3 spans 14 amino acids. Germline values: CDR1 MDHEN, CDR2 SYDVKM. V dropped 7 bases and J dropped 4 bases, with 17 bases sitting between them. CDR3 region: CASTPPQGTYEQYF. As DNA, the CDR3 is TGTGCCAGCACTCCCCCCCAGGGTACGTACGAGCAGTACTTC.

This rearrangement joins TRBV5-1 to TRBJ1-4; D remains unclear. V gave up 4 bases and J gave up 4 bases, with 11 bases separating them. CDR3 length: 14 amino acids. Germline-derived CDR1 and CDR2 are SGHRS and YFSETQ. The CDR3 coding sequence is TGCGCCAGCAGCCCCGGGGTTTATAATGAAAAACTGTTTTTT. Amino acids: CASSPGVYNEKLFF.

The chain recombines TRBV6-5 with TRBJ1-2; TRBD1 aligns across 9 bases. This CDR3 is built from 15 residues. V was clipped by 6 bases and J by 5 bases; unmatched bases: 10. The germline gives CDR1 MNHEY, CDR2 SVGAGI. CDR3 sequence reads: CASSSTGTGLYGYTF. The CDR3 nucleotides read TGTGCCAGCAGCTCAACCGGGACAGGGTTATATGGCTACACCTTC.

The chain joins TRBV27 to TRBJ2-3; maybe TRBD2 (6 bases). Germline lookup yields CDR1 MNHEY and CDR2 SMNVEV (reference sequence). The V gene lost 0 bases and the J gene lost 1 base, with 8 bases spanning the gap. The CDR3 loop spans 15 amino acids. The CDR3 DNA follows: TGTGCCAGCAGTTTATCCCCGGGGGGCACAGATACGCAGTATTTT. This translates into CASSLSPGGTDTQYF.

V gene TRBV6-1 combines with J gene TRBJ2-1; 8 nucleotides match TRBD2. CDR1 and CDR2 from the germline V gene are MNHNS and SASEGT. The CDR3 is 15 residues long. Trimming removed 2 bases from V and 2 bases from J; junction bases left unmatched: 2. This CDR3 reads CASSETGGTYNEQFF. DNA of the CDR3: TGTGCCAGCAGTGAAACGGGGGGGACCTACAATGAGCAGTTCTTC.

The chain is built from TRBV28 and TRBJ2-5, with 8 bases that match TRBD1. V lost 5 bases, J lost 5 bases, and 10 bases stayed unmatched. Germline CDR1 reads MDHEN; CDR2 reads SYDVKM. The length of the CDR3 is 15 residues. The CDR3 sequence is CASSRAGGLGETQYF. As DNA, the CDR3 is TGTGCCAGCAGTCGGGCAGGGGGCTTGGGGGAGACCCAGTACTTC.

This clone was detected a few times. V and J are TRBV2 and TRBJ2-1, with 7 bases that match TRBD2. Germline CDR1 SNHLY, CDR2 FYNNEI. Trimming at V came to 2 bases and at J to 9 bases, leaving 13 bases not matched to a gene. The CDR3 loop spans 16 amino acids. The CDR3 loop is CASSEMKLRTRTEQFF. The CDR3 DNA reads as TGTGCCAGCAGTGAAATGAAACTGCGGACTAGGACTGAGCAGTTCTTC.

The chain uses TRBV7-9 and TRBJ2-2; 8 bases align to TRBD2. The CDR3 runs 16 residues. J gave up 4 bases and V 2 bases, and 6 bases lay outside the gene matches. Germline V gene data show CDR1 as SEHNR and CDR2 as FQNEAQ (reference sequence). The CDR3 bases are TGTGCCAGCAGCTTATTGACTAGCGTTATCACCGGGGAGCTGTTTTTT. This encodes CASSLLTSVITGELFF.

This rearrangement joins TRBV12-5 to TRBJ2-7, with D hard to call. The CDR3 contains 13 residues. The V and J ends lost 7 bases and 4 bases respectively, with 14 bases between them. Germline lookup yields CDR1 LGHNT and CDR2 FRNRAP. The CDR3 spells CASAPLSSYEQYF. The CDR3 nucleotides read TGTGCTAGTGCCCCGCTCTCCAGTTACGAGCAGTACTTC.

This chain connects TRBV28 to TRBJ2-7; 11 positions agree with TRBD1. V lost 6 bases, J lost 6 bases, and 10 bases stayed unmatched. The CDR3 has 15 amino acids. The germline CDR1 and CDR2 sequences are MDHEN and SYDVKM. CDR3 sequence (DNA): TGTGCCAGCAGCACCGAGGACAGGGGGCCCTTCGAGCAGTACTTC. Its translation: CASSTEDRGPFEQYF.

The V gene is TRBV5-1, the J gene TRBJ2-1; 9 bases are shared with TRBD2. The V gene end was trimmed by 4 bases and the J gene end by 4 bases; junction bases not matched to a gene: 9. This CDR3 comprises 16 residues. Germline lookup yields CDR1 SGHRS and CDR2 YFSETQ. CDR3 coding DNA: TGCGCCAGCAGCCTTAGCGGGAGATTAGGGTACAATGAGCAGTTCTTC. It specifies CASSLSGRLGYNEQFF. Looking up the rest from reference TRBV5-1 and TRBJ2-1 gives the full variable domain: KAGVTQTPRYLIKTRGQQVTLSCSPISGHRSVSWYQQTPGQGLQFLFEYFSETQRNKGNFPGRFSGRQFSNSRSEMNVSTLELGDSALYLCASSLSGRLGYNEQFFGPGTRLTVL.

As to this clone: Other nucleotide sequences in the sample specify the same CDR3. The genes are TRBV9 and TRBJ2-7; D is perhaps TRBD1 (5 bases). The ends were cut back, 0 bases at V and 1 base at J, with 8 bases in the middle. CDR1 and CDR2 from the germline V gene are SGDLS and YYNGEE. The CDR3 spans 14 residues. The CDR3, as DNA: TGTGCCAGCAGCGTAGGGGGCAGTTCCTACGAGCAGTACTTC. This sequence encodes CASSVGGSSYEQYF.

The chain uses TRBV27 and TRBJ2-1, with TRBD2 matching over 9 bases. The CDR3 consists of 15 residues. Germline V gene sequence: CDR1 MNHEY, CDR2 SMNVEV (reference sequence). The ends lost 6 bases at V and 2 bases at J; junction bases unmatched: 5. In nucleotides, the CDR3 is TGTGCCAGCAGAAGGGGCGGGGGGGCCTACAATGAGCAGTTCTTC. Its protein product is CASRRGGGAYNEQFF.

The gene calls are TRBV19 and TRBJ2-1; 8 positions agree with TRBD1. CDR1 and CDR2 from the germline V gene are LNHDA and SQIVND (reference sequence). This CDR3 has 16 residues. V lost 4 bases to trimming and J lost 9 bases; unmatched junction nucleotides: 14. The CDR3 here is CASSTSGGQGSGEQFF. In DNA, the CDR3 is TGTGCCAGTAGTACCTCCGGAGGACAGGGATCTGGTGAGCAGTTCTTC.